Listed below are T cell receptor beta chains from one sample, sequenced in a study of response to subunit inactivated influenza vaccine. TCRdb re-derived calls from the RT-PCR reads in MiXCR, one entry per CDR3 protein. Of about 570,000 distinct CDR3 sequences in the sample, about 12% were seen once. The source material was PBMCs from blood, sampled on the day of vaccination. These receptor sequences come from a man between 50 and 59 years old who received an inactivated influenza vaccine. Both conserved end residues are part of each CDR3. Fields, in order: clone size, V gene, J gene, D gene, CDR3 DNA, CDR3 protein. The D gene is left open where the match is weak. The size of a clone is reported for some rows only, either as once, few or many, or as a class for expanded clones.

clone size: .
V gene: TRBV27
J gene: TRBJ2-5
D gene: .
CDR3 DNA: TGTGCCAGCAGTTTAATAGACCAAGAGACCCAGTACTTC
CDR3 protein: CASSLIDQETQYF

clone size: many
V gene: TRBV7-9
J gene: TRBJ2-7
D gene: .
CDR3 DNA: TGTGCCAGCAGTACTACAGGTTCCTACGAGCAGTACTTC
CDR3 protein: CASSTTGSYEQYF

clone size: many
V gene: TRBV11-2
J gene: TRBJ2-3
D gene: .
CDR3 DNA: TGTGCCAGCAGCTTAATCGGCTCTAGCACAGATACGCAGTATTTT
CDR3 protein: CASSLIGSSTDTQYF

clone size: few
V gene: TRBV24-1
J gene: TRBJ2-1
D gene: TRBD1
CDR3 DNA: TGTGCCACCAGTGATTCATCCGGGACAGGGATCATCAATGAGCAGTTCTTC
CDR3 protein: CATSDSSGTGIINEQFF

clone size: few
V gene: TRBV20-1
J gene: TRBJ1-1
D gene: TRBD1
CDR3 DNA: TGCAGTGCTAGACAGGGGGCTGGTAACACTGAAGCTTTCTTT
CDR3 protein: CSARQGAGNTEAFF

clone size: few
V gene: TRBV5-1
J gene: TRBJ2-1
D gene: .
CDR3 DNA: TGCGCCAGCAGCTTGGCAGCAACGCGGAGTGGTAATGAGCAGTTCTTC
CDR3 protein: CASSLAATRSGNEQFF

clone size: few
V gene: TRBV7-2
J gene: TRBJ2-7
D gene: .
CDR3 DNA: TGTGCCAGCAGCTTAACAGGGGGGGATCCCTACGAGCAGTACTTC
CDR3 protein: CASSLTGGDPYEQYF

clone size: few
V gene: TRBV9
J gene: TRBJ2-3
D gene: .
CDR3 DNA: TGTGCCAGCAGCGTAGATAGCTCGGTAGATACGCAGTATTTT
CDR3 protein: CASSVDSSVDTQYF

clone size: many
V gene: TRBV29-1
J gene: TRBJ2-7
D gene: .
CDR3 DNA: TGCAGCGTAGGGACATTCTACGAGCAGTACTTC
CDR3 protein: CSVGTFYEQYF

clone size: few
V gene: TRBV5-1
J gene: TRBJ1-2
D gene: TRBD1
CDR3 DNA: TGCGCCAGCAGCCCGAGACAGGGAAGTAGCTATGGCTACACCTTC
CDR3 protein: CASSPRQGSSYGYTF

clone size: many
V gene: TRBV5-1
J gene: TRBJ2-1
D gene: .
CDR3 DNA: TGCGCCAGCAGCTTGGATATCTACAATGAGCAGTTCTTC
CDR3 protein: CASSLDIYNEQFF

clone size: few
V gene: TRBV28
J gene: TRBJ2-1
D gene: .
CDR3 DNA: TGTGCCAGCAGTTTATTCACGGACCGGGGGGCGCAGTTCTTC
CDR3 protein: CASSLFTDRGAQFF

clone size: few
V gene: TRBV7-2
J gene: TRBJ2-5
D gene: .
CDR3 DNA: TGTGCCAGCAGCTTAGATCCGTGGCGTCCGGCGACCCAGTACTTC
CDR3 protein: CASSLDPWRPATQYF

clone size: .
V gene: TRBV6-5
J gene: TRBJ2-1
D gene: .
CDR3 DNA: TGTGCCAGCAGTTACTCGGATACAGGGCGTGAGCAGTTCTTC
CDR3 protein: CASSYSDTGREQFF

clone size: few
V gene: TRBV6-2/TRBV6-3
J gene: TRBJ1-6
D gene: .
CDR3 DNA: TGTGCCAGCAGACCGGAAGGATGGCAAAATTCACCCCTCCACTTT
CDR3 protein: CASRPEGWQNSPLHF

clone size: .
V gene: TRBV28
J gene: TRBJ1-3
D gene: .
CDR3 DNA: TGTGCCAGCAGTAACCCCTCTGGAAACACCATATATTTT
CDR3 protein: CASSNPSGNTIYF

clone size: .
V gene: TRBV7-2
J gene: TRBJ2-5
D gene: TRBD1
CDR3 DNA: TGTGCCAGCAGCTCGCCACAGGGGGCAGCGGAGACCCAGTACTTC
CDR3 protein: CASSSPQGAAETQYF

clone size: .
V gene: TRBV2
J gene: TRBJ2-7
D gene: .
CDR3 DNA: TGTGCCAGCAGTGATATACAGGGTGAGGGCCTCGAGCAGTACTTC
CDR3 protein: CASSDIQGEGLEQYF

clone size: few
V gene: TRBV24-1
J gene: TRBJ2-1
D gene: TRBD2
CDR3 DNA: TGTGCCACCAGTGACCTACCCGGGACTAGCGGGAGCCCTAGGTACTACAATGAGCAGTTCTTC
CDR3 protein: CATSDLPGTSGSPRYYNEQFF

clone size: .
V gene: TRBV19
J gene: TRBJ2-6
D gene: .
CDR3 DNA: TGTGCCAGTAGTATAGCGGGGCTCTCTGGGGCCAACGTCCTGACTTTC
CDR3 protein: CASSIAGLSGANVLTF

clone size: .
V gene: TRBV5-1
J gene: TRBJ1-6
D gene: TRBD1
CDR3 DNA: TGCGCCAGCAGCCAGCGACAGGGGTATGATTCACCCCTCCACTTT
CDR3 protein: CASSQRQGYDSPLHF

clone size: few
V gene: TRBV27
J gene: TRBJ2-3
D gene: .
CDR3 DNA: TGTGCCAGCAGTTTGAGACCGCGGGCAGGGAACACAGATACGCAGTATTTT
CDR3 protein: CASSLRPRAGNTDTQYF

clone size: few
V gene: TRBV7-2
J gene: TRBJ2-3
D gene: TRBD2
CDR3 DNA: TGTGCCAGCAGACGACTAGCGGGGGGTATGGATACGCAGTATTTT
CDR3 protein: CASRRLAGGMDTQYF

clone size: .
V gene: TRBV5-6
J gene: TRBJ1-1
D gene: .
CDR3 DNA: TGTGCCAGCAGCTTGGTGGCAGGAGGAAGTCAAGCTTTCTTT
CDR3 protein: CASSLVAGGSQAFF

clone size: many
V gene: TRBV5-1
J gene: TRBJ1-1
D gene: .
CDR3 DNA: TGCGCCAGCAGACCCGACAGCACTGAAGCTTTCTTT
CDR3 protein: CASRPDSTEAFF

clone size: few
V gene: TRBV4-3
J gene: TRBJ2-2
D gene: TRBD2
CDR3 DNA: TGCGCCAGCAGCCAGGGGGCGGGGGGCTATACCGGGGAGCTGTTTTTT
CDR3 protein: CASSQGAGGYTGELFF

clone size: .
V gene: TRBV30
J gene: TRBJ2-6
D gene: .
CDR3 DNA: TGTGCCTGGAGTCGGAGGGGTGTTTCCTTAAGGGAATCTGGGGCCAACGTCCTGACTTTC
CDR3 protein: CAWSRRGVSLRESGANVLTF

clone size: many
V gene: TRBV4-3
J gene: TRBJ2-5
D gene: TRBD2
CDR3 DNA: TGCGCCAGCAGCCCCCTATGGCCTAGCGGGGGTCAGACCCAGTACTTC
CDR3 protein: CASSPLWPSGGQTQYF

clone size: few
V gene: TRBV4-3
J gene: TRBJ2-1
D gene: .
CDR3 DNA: TGCGCCAGCAGCCAAGGTGTCCCCAATGAGCAGTTCTTC
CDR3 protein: CASSQGVPNEQFF

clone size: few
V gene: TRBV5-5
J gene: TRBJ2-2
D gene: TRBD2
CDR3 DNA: TGTGCCAGCAGCTTGTGGGGGGGGTCCAACACCGGGGAGCTGTTTTTT
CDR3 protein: CASSLWGGSNTGELFF

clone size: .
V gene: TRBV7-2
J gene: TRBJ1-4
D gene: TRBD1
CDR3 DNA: TGTGCCAGCAGCCCACGACAGGGGCCCTGTGAAAAACTGTTTTTT
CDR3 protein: CASSPRQGPCEKLFF

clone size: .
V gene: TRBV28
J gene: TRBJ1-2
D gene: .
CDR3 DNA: TGTGGGTCATCCCGCGGCTATGGCTACACCTTC
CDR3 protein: CGSSRGYGYTF

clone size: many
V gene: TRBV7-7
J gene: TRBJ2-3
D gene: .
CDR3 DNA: TGTGCCAGCAGCCCCGCCGCCCTAGGAATCACAGATACGCAGTATTTT
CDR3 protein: CASSPAALGITDTQYF

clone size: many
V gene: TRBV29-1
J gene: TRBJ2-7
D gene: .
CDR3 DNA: TGCAGCGTTGAGGAACCCGGAGAGCAGTACTTC
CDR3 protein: CSVEEPGEQYF

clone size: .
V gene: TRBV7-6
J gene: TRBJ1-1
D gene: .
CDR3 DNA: TGTGCCAGCAGCTTAGAACTCCAGGGGACTGAAGCTTTCTTT
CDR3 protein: CASSLELQGTEAFF

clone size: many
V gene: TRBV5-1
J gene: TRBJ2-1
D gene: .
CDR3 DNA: TGCGCCAGCAGATTACAGAGCTCCTACAATGAGCAGTTCTTC
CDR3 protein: CASRLQSSYNEQFF

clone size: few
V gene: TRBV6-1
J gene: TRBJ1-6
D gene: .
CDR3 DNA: TGTGCCAGCAGCCCCCGAGTAGAATCACCCCTCCACTTT
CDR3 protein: CASSPRVESPLHF

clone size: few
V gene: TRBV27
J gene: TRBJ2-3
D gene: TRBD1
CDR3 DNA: TGTGCCACCTCTACAGGGGTGGTCGCAGATACGCAGTATTTT
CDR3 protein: CATSTGVVADTQYF

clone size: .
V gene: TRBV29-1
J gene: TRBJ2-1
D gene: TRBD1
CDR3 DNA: TGCAGCGGCAAGGGACAGGGGGTGTATTACAATGAGCAGTTCTTC
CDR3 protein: CSGKGQGVYYNEQFF

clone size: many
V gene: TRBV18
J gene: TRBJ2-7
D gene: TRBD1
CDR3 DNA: TGTGCCAGCTCACCGGCCGGGACAGGGGGCTACGAGCAGTACTTC
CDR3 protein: CASSPAGTGGYEQYF

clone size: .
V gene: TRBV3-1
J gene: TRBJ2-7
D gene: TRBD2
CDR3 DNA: TGTGCCAGCAGAGCTGAGCGGGGTGCGCAGTACTTC
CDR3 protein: CASRAERGAQYF

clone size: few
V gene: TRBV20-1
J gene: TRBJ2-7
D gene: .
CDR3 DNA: TGCAGTGCTGAATCTCCCACGTCATGGGGGAGCTCCTACGAGCAGTACTTC
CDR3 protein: CSAESPTSWGSSYEQYF

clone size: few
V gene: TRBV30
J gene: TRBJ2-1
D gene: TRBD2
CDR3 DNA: TGTGCCTGGAGCTCGGTAGCGGGAGTATATGAGCAGTTCTTC
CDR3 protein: CAWSSVAGVYEQFF

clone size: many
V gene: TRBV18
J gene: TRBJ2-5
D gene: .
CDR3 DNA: TGTGCCAGCTCACCACCGAGCCTAGAAGAGACCCAGTACTTC
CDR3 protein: CASSPPSLEETQYF

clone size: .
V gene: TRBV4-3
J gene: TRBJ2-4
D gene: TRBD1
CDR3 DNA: TGCGCCAGCAGCCAAGAGGGAGGGACAGGGATAGACATTCAGTACTTC
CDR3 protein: CASSQEGGTGIDIQYF